Given below is one T cell receptor (beta chain) in context. What it binds is not known. This entry comes from a study of vaccination and CD4 T cells after COVID-19. Study background: Control cultures were supplied with a CEFX pool, an HIV-1 Nef pool, or no peptide at all.

The germline V gene encodes CDR1 DFQATT and CDR2 SNEGSKA (reference sequence). CDR3 length: 12 residues. Scientists ran DNA taken from cultured CD4+ T cells through the Oncomine TCR Beta short-read assay for sequencing. TCRdb used MiXCR to reprocess the PCR reads, holding one entry per CDR3 protein. The data show some 13,000 distinct CDR3 sequences, around 70% seen once. This sample's treatment: approximately 9-day PBMC culture with coronavirus spike peptide pools or control peptides (ViraFEST assay). Convalescent patients tested SARS-CoV-2 PCR positive from March to December 2020, before Alpha, Beta and Delta emerged.

This sequence was found in a human donor who had recovered from COVID-19. The chain couples TRBV20-1 to TRBJ2-6; D is undetermined. What was sequenced was CD4+ T cells from blood, cultured in vitro. The CDR3 region has the DNA TGCAGACCATATTCCGGGGCCAACGTCCTGACTTTC. Its translation is CRPYSGANVLTF.